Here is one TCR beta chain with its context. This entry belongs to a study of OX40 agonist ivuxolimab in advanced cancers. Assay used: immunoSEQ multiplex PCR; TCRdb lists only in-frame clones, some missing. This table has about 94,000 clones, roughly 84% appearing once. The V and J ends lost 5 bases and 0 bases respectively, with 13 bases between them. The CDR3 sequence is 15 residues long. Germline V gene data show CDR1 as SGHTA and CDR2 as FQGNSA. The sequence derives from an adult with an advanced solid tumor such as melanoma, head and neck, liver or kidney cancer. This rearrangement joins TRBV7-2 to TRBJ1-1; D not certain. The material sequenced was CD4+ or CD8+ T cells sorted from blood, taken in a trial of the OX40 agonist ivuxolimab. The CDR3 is CASSPPLAMNTEAFF. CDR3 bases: TGTGCCAGCAGCCCGCCCTTAGCCATGAACACTGAAGCTTTCTTT.